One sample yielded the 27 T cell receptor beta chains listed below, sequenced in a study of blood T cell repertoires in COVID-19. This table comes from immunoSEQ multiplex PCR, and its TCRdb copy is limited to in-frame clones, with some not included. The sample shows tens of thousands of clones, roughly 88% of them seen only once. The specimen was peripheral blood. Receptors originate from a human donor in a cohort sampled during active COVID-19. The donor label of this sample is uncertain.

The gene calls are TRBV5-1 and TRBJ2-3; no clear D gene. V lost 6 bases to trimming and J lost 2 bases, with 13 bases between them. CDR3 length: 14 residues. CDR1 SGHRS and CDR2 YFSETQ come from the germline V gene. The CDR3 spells CASTPGAPTDTQYF. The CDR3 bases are TGCGCCAGCACCCCCGGAGCTCCCACAGATACGCAGTATTTT. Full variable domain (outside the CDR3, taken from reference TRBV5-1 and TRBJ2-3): KAGVTQTPRYLIKTRGQQVTLSCSPISGHRSVSWYQQTPGQGLQFLFEYFSETQRNKGNFPGRFSGRQFSNSRSEMNVSTLELGDSALYLCASTPGAPTDTQYFGPGTRLTVL.

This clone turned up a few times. CDR3 DNA sequence: TGTGCCAGCAGGATACTCGGGGGGCAGGGCTATGGCTACACCTTC. This translates into CASRILGGQGYGYTF. The chain combines TRBV6-5 with TRBJ1-2; tentative D call: TRBD1 (6 bases). This CDR3 comprises 15 residues. V was shortened by 6 bases and J by 4 bases, with 18 bases between the two germline ends. The germline gives CDR1 MNHEY, CDR2 SVGAGI.

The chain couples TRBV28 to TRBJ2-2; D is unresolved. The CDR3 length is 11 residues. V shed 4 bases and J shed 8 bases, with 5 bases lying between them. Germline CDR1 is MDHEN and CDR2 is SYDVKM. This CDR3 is CASSSTGELFF. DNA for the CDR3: TGTGCCAGCAGTTCCACTGGGGAGCTGTTTTTT. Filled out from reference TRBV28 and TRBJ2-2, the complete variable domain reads DVKVTQSSRYLVKRTGEKVFLECVQDMDHENMFWYRQDPGLGLRLIYFSYDVKMKEKGDIPEGYSVSREKKERFSLILESASTNQTSMYLCASSSTGELFFGEGSRLTVL.

The CDR3 region has the DNA TGCAGTGCTAGTCGCGACAGAAACACTGAAGCTTTCTTT. Its translation: CSASRDRNTEAFF. The V and J genes are TRBV20-1 and TRBJ1-1, with TRBD1 as a possible D gene (5 bases). CDR1 and CDR2 (germline): DFQATT, SNEGSKA (reference sequence). CDR3 size: 13 residues. Trimming removed 3 bases from V and 2 bases from J, with 10 bases in between.

CDR3 protein: CASSQLELRGYTF. In DNA form, the CDR3 reads TGTGCCAGCAGCCAATTGGAGCTCCGTGGCTACACCTTC. This rearrangement joins TRBV3-1 (or the pseudogene TRBV3-2) to TRBJ1-2; no clear D gene. Germline CDR1 and CDR2: LGHDT and YNNKEL (reference sequence). The V and J ends lost 2 bases and 7 bases respectively, with 11 bases between them. The CDR3 runs to 13 residues.

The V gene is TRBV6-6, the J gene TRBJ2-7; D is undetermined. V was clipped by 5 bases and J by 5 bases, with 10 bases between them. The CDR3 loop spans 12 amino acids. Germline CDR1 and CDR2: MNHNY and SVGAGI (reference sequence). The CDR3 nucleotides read TGTGCCAGCAGTCCTCTAGGTGACGAGCAGTACTTC. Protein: CASSPLGDEQYF.

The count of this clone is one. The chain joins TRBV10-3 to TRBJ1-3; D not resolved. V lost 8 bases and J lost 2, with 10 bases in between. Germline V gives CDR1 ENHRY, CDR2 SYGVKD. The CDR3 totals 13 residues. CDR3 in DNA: TGTGCCATCTCAAGAGGAGCTGGAAACACCATATATTTT. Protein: CAISRGAGNTIYF.

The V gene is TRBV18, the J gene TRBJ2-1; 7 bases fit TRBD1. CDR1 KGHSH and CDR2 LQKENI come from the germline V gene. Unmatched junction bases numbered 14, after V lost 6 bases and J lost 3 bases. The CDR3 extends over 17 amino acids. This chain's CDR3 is CASSYGQGQRNYNEQFF. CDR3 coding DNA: TGTGCCAGCTCGTATGGTCAGGGACAGAGAAACTACAATGAGCAGTTCTTC.

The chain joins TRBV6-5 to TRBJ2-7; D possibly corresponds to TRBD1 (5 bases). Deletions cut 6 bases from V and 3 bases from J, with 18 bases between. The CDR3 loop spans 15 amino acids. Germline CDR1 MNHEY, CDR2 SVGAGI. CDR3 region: CASRPGHFPYYEQYF. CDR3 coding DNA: TGTGCCAGCAGGCCTGGACACTTTCCCTACTACGAGCAGTACTTC.

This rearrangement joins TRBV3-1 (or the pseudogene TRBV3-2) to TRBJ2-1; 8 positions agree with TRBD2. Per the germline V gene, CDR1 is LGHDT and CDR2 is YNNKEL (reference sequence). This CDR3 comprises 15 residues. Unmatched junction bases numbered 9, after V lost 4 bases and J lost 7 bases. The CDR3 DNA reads TGTGCCAGCAGCCCTAAAGCGGGAGATTTTAATGAGCAGTTCTTC. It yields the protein CASSPKAGDFNEQFF.

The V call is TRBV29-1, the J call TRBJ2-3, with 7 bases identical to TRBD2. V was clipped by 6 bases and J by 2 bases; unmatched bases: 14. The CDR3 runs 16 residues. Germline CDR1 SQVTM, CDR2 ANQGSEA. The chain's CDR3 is CSVRTSASGYTDTQYF. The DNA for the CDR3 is TGCAGCGTCCGAACCTCGGCTAGCGGCTACACAGATACGCAGTATTTT.

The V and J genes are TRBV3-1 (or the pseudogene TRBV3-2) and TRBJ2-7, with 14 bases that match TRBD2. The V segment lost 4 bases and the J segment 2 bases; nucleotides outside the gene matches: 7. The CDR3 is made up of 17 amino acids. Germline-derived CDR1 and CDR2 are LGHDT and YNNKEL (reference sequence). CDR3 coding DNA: TGTGCCAGCAGCCCTAGTTTGACTAGCGGGAGGGCCTACGAGCAGTACTTC. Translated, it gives CASSPSLTSGRAYEQYF.

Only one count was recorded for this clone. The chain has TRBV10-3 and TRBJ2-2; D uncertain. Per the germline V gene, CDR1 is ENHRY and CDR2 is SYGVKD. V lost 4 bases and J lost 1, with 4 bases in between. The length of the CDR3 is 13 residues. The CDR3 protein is CAISGQNTGELFF. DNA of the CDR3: TGTGCCATCAGTGGACAGAACACCGGGGAGCTGTTTTTT.

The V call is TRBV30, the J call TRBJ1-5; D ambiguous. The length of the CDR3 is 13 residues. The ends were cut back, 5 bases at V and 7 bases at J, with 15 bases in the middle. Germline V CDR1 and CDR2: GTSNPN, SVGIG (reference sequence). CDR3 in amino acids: CAWGSGFGQPQHF. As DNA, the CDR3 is TGTGCCTGGGGGTCCGGGTTCGGGCAGCCCCAGCATTTT.

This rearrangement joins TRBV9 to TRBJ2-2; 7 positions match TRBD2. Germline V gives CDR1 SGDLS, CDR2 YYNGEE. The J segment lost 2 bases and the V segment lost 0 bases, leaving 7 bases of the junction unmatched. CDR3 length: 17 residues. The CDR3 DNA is TGTGCCAGCAGCGTAGACCAGCGGGGACGAAACACCGGGGAGCTGTTTTTT. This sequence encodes CASSVDQRGRNTGELFF.

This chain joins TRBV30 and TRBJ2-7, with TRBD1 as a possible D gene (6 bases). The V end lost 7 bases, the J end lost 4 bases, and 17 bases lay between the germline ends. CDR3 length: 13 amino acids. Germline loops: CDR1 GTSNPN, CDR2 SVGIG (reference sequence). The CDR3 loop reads CAFQKDRVYEQYF. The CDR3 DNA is TGTGCCTTCCAGAAGGACAGAGTATACGAGCAGTACTTC.

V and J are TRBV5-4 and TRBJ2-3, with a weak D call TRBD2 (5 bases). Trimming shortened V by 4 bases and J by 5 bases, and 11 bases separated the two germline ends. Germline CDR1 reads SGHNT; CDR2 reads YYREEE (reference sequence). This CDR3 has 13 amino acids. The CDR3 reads CASSVGLGDTQYF. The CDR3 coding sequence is TGTGCCAGCAGCGTAGGACTGGGAGATACGCAGTATTTT.

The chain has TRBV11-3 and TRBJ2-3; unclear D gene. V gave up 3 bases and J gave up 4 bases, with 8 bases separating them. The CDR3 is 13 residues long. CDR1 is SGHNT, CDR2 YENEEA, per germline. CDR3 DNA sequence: TGTGCCAGCAGCTTCGACTCGTCAGATACGCAGTATTTT. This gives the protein CASSFDSSDTQYF.

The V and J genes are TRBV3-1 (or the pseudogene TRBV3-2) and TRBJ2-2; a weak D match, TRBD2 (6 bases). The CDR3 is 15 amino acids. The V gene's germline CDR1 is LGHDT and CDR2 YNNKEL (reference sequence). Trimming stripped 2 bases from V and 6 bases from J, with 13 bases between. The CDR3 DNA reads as TGTGCCAGCAGCCAAAGACTAGTCGGTGCCGGGGAGCTGTTTTTT. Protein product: CASSQRLVGAGELFF.

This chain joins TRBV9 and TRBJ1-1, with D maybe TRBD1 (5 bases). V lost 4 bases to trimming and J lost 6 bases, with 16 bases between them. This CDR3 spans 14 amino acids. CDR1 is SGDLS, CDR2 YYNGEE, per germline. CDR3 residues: CASSLGGEIPEAFF. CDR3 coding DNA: TGTGCCAGCAGCCTGGGAGGGGAAATACCTGAAGCTTTCTTT.

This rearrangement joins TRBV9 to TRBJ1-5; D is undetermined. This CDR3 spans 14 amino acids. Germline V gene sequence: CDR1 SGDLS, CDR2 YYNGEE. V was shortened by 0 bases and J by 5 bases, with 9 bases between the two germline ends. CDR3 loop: CASSVGIGDQPQHF. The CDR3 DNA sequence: TGTGCCAGCAGCGTAGGGATCGGGGATCAGCCCCAGCATTTT. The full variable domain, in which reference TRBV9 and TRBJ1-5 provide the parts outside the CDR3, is DSGVTQTPKHLITATGQRVTLRCSPRSGDLSVYWYQQSLDQGLQFLIQYYNGEERAKGNILERFSAQQFPDLHSELNLSSLELGDSALYFCASSVGIGDQPQHFGDGTRLSIL.

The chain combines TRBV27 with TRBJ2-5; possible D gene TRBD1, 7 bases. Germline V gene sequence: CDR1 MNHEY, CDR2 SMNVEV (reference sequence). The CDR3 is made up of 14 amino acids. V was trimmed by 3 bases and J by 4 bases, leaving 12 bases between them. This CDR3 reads CASSFNRGGETQYF. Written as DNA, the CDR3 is TGTGCCAGCAGTTTCAACAGGGGAGGAGAGACCCAGTACTTC.

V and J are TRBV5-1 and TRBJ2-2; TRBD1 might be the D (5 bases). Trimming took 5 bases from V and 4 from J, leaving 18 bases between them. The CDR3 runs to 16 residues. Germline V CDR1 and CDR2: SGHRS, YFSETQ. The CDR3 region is CASSVLDSRTTGELFF. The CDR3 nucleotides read TGCGCCAGCAGTGTTCTAGACAGTCGAACCACCGGGGAGCTGTTTTTT.

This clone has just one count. The CDR3: CASRQAPNQPQHF. In nucleotides, the CDR3 is TGTGCCAGCAGACAGGCCCCCAATCAGCCCCAGCATTTT. This chain links TRBV6-5 with TRBJ1-5, with a tentative D call TRBD1 (5 bases). The CDR3 loop spans 13 amino acids. V lost 6 bases, J lost 3 bases, and 9 bases lay in between. Germline V gene sequence: CDR1 MNHEY, CDR2 SVGAGI.

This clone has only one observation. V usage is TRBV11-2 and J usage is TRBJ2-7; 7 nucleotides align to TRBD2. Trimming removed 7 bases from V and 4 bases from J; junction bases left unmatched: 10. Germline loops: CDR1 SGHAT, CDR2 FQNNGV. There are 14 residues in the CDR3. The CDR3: CASTPQAGPYEQYF. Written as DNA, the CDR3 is TGTGCCAGCACCCCACAAGCGGGGCCTTACGAGCAGTACTTC.

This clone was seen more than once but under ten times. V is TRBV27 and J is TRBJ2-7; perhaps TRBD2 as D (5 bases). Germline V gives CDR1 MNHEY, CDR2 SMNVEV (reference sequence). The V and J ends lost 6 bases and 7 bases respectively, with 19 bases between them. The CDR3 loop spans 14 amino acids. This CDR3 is CASSSHISPGEQYF. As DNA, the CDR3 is TGTGCCAGCAGCTCTCACATAAGCCCGGGGGAGCAGTACTTC.

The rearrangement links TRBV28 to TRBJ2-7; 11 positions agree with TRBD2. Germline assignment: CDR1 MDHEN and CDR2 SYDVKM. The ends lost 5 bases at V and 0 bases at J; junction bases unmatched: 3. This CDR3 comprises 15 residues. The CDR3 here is CASSPGLAGSYEQYF. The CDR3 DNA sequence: TGTGCCAGCAGTCCCGGACTAGCGGGCTCCTACGAGCAGTACTTC. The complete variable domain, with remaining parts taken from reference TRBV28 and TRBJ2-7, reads DVKVTQSSRYLVKRTGEKVFLECVQDMDHENMFWYRQDPGLGLRLIYFSYDVKMKEKGDIPEGYSVSREKKERFSLILESASTNQTSMYLCASSPGLAGSYEQYFGPGTRLTVT.